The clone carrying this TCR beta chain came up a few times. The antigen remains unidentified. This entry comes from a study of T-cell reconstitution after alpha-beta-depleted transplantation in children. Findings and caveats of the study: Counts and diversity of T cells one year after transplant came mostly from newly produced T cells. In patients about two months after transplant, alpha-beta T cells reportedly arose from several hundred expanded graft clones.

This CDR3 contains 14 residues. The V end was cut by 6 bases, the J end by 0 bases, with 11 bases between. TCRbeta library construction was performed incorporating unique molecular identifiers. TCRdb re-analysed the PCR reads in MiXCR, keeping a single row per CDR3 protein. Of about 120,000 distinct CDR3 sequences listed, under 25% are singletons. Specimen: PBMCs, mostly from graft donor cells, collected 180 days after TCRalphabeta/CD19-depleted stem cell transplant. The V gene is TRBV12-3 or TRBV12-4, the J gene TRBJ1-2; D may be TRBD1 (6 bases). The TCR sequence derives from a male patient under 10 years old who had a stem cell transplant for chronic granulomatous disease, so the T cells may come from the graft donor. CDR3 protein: CASSATGTNYGYTF. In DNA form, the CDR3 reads TGTGCCAGCAGCGCGACAGGAACTAACTATGGCTACACCTTC.